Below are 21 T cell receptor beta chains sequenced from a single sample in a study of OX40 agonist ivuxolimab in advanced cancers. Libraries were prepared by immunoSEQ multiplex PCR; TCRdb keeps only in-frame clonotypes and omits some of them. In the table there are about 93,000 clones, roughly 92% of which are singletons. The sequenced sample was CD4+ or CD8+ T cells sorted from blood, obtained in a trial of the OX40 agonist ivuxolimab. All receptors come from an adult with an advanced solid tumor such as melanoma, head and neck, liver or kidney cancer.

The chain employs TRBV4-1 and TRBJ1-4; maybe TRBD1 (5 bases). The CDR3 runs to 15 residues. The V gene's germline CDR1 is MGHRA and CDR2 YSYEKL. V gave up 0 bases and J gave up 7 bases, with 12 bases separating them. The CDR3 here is CASSQDQGGGEKLFF. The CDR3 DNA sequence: TGCGCCAGCAGCCAAGATCAGGGCGGGGGTGAAAAACTGTTTTTT.

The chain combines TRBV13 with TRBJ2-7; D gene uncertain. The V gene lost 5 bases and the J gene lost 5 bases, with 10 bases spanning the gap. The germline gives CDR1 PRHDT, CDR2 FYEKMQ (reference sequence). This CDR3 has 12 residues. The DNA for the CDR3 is TGTGCCAGCAGCGAGCCGGGTGACGAGCAGTACTTC. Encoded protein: CASSEPGDEQYF.

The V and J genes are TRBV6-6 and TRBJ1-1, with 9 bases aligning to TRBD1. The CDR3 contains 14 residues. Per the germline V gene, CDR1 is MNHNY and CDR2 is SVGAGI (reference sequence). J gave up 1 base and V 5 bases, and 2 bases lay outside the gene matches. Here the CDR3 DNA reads TGTGCCAGCAGTCCGGGACAGGGGAACACTGAAGCTTTCTTT. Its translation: CASSPGQGNTEAFF.

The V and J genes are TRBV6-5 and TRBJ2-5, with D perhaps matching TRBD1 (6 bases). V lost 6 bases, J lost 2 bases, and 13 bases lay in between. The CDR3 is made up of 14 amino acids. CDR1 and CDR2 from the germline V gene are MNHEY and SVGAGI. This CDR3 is CASSPTGPQETQYF. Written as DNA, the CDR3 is TGTGCCAGCAGCCCGACAGGACCTCAAGAGACCCAGTACTTC.

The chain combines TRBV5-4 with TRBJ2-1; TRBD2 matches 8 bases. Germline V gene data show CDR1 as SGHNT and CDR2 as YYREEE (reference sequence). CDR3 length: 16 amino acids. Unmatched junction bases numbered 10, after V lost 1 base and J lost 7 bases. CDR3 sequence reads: CASSLSQAGARNEQFF. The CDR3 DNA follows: TGTGCCAGCAGCTTGTCTCAAGCGGGAGCGAGGAATGAGCAGTTCTTC. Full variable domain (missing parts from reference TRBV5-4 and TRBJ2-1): ETGVTQSPTHLIKTRGQQVTLRCSSQSGHNTVSWYQQALGQGPQFIFQYYREEENGRGNFPPRFSGLQFPNYSSELNVNALELDDSALYLCASSLSQAGARNEQFFGPGTRLTVL.

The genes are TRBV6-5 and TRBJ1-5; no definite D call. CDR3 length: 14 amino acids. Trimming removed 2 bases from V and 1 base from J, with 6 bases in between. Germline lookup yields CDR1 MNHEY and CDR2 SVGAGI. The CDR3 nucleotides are TGTGCCAGCAGTTACGGGAGGAGCAATCAGCCCCAGCATTTT. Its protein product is CASSYGRSNQPQHF.

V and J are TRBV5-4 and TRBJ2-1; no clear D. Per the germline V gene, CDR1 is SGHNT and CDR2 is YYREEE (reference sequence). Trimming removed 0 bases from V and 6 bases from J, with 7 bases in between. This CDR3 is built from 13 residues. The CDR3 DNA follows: TGTGCCAGCAGCTTGGCTTGGCGCAATGAGCAGTTCTTC. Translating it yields CASSLAWRNEQFF.

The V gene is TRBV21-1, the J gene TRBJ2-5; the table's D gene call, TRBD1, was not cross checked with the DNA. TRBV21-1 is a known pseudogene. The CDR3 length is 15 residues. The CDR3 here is CASIPKRDTQETQYF. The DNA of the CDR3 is TGTGCCAGCATACCCAAACGGGACACCCAAGAGACCCAGTACTTC.

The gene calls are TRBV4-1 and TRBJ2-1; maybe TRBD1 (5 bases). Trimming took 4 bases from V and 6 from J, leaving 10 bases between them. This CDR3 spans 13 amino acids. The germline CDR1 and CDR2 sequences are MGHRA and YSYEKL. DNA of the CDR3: TGCGCCAGCAGCCCCCCAGGGCGCAATGAGCAGTTCTTC. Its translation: CASSPPGRNEQFF.

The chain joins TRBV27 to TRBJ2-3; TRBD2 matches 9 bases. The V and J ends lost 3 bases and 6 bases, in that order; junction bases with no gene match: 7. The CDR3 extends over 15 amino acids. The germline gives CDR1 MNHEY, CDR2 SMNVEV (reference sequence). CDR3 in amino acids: CASSFVAGVGDTQYF. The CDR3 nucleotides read TGTGCCAGCAGTTTTGTAGCGGGAGTCGGGGATACGCAGTATTTT.

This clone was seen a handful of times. DNA of the CDR3: TGTGCCAGCAGCCAAGGAGCCGAGCAGTACTTC. Translated, it gives CASSQGAEQYF. The J gene is TRBJ2-7, the V gene TRBV4-2; D is unresolved. V lost 1 base and J 6 bases, leaving 4 bases between the germline ends. Per germline, CDR1 LGHNA and CDR2 YNFKEQ. The CDR3 is 11 residues long.

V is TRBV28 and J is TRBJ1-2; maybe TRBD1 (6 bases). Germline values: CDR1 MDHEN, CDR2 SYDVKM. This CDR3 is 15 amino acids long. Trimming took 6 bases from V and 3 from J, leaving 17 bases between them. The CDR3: CASRDSLKRHYGYTF. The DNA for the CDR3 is TGTGCCAGCAGGGACAGTCTCAAACGGCACTATGGCTACACCTTC.

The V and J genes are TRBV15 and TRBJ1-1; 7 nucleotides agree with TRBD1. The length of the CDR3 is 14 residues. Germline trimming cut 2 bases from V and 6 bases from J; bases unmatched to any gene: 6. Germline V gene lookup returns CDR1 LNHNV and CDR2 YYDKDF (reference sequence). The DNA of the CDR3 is TGTGCCACCAGCAGATCCCGACAGGGCGCTGAAGCTTTCTTT. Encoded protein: CATSRSRQGAEAFF.

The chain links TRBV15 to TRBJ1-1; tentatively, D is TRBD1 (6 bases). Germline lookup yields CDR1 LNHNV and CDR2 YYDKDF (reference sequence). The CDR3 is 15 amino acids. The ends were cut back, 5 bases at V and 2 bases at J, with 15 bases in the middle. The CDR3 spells CATSARRGPNTEAFF. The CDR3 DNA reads TGTGCCACCAGCGCGCGGCGGGGGCCAAACACTGAAGCTTTCTTT.

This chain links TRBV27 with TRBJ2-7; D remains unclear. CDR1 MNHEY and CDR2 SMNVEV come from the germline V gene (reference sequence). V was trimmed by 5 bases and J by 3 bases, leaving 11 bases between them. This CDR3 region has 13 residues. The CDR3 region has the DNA TGTGCCAGCAGTCCACGTTTTGGCTACGAGCAGTACTTC. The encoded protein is CASSPRFGYEQYF.

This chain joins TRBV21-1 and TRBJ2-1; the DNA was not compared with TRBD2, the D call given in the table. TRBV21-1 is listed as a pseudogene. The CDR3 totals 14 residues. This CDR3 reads CASSKQLALGEQFF. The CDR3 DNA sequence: TGTGCCAGCAGCAAACAACTAGCTTTGGGTGAGCAGTTCTTC.

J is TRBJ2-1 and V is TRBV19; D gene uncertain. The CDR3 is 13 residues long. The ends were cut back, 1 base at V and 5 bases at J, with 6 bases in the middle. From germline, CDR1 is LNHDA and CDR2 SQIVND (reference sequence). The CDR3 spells CASSIVSHNEQFF. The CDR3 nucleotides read TGTGCCAGTAGTATAGTAAGCCACAATGAGCAGTTCTTC.

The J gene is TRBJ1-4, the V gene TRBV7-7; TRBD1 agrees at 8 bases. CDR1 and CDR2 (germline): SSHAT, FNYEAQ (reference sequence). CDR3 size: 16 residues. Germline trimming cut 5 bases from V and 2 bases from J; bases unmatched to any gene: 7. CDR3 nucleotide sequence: TGTGCCAGCAGCCCAGGGGGCCCGACTACTAATGAAAAACTGTTTTTT. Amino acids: CASSPGGPTTNEKLFF.

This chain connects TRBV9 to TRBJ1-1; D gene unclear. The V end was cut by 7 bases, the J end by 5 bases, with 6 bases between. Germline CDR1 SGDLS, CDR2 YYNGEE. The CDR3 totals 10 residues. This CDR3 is CASGGTEAFF. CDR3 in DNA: TGTGCCAGCGGAGGGACTGAAGCTTTCTTT. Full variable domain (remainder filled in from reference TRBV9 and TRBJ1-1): DSGVTQTPKHLITATGQRVTLRCSPRSGDLSVYWYQQSLDQGLQFLIQYYNGEERAKGNILERFSAQQFPDLHSELNLSSLELGDSALYFCASGGTEAFFGQGTRLTVV.

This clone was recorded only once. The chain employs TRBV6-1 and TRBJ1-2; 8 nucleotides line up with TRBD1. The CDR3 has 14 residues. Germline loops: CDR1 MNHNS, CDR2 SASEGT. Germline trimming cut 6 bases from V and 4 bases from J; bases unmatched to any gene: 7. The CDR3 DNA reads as TGTGCCAGCAGGCCCCGACAGGGGACCTATGGCTACACCTTC. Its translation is CASRPRQGTYGYTF.

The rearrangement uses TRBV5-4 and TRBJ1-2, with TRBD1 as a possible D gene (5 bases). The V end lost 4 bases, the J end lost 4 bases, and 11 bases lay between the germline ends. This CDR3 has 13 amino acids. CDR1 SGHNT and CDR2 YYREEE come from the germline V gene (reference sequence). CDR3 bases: TGTGCCAGCAGCGAACGGGACGGCTATGGCTACACCTTC. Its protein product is CASSERDGYGYTF.